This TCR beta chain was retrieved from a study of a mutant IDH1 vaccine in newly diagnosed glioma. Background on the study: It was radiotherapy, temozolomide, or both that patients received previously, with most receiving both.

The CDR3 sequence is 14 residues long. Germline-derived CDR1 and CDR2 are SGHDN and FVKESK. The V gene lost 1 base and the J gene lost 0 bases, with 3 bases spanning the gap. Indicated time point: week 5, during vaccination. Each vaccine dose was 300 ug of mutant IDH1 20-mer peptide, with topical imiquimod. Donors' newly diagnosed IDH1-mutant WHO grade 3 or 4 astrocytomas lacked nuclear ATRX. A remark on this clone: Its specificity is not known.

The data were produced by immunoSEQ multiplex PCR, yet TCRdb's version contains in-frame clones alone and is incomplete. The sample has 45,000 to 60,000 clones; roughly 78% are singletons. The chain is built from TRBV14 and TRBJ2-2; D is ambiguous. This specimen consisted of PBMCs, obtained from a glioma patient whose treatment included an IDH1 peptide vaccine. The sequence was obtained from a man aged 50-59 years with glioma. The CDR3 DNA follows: TGTGCCAGCAGCCAAGTGACGAACACCGGGGAGCTGTTTTTT. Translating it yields CASSQVTNTGELFF.